The T cell receptor (beta chain) described here comes from a study of T-cell memory formation after mild COVID-19. About the research overall: Clustering of TCRs was largely donor specific.

The V end was cut by 10 bases, the J end by 0 bases, with 16 bases between. There are 14 residues in the CDR3. The V gene's germline CDR1 is ENHRY and CDR2 SYGVKD. The study, taken as a whole, reports: In pre-infection memory, a portion of responding clones appeared, which suggested that cross-reactive memory joined.

Turning to this clonotype: Its antigen is not known.

TCRdb called the 5' RACE reads again in MiXCR, with one record for every CDR3 protein. The sample includes about 250,000 distinct CDR3 sequences, more than 15% of them seen just once. The clonotype was recovered from a man in his late teens or twenties who had mild COVID-19 (a few samples of this study predate the infection). Cell type and time point are not known. Sequencing used PBMCs or a T cell subset sorted from them (not recorded which). This chain connects TRBV10-3 to TRBJ2-7; D tentatively fits TRBD1 or TRBD2 (5 bases each). CDR3 nucleotides: TGTGCCAGCTTCGGACACGGACTCTCCTACGAGCAGTACGTC. This codes for CASFGHGLSYEQYV.